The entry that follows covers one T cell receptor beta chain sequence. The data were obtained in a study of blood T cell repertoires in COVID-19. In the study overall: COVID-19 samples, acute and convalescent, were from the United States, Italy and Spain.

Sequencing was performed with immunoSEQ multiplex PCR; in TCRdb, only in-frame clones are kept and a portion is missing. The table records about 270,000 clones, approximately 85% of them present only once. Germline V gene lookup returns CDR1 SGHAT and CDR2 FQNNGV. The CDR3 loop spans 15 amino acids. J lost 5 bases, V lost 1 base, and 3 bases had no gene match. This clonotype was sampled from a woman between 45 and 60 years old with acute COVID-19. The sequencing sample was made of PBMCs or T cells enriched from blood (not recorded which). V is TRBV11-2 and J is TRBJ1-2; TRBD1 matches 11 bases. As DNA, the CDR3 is TGTGCCAGCAGCTTAGGGACAGGGGGCCCGTATGGCTACACCTTC. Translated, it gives CASSLGTGGPYGYTF.